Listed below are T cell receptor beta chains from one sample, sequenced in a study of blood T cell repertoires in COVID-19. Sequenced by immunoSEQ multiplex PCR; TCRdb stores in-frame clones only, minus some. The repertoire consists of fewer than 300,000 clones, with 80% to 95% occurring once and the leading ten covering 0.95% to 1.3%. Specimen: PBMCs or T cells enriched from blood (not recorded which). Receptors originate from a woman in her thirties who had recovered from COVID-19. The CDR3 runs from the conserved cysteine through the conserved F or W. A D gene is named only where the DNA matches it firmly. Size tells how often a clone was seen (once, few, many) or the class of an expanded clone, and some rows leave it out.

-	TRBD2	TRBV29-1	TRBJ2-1	CSVEVSGSSSYNEQFF	TGCAGCGTTGAAGTTAGCGGGTCGAGCTCCTACAATGAGCAGTTCTTC
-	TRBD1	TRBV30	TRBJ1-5	CAWSQGGSNQPQHF	TGTGCCTGGAGTCAGGGGGGCTCAAATCAGCCCCAGCATTTT
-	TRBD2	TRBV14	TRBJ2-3	CASSLLGGGTDTQYF	TGTGCCAGCAGCCTTCTGGGGGGGGGCACAGATACGCAGTATTTT
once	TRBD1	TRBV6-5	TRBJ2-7	CASSYTGQDRYEQYF	TGTGCCAGCAGTTACACCGGACAGGATCGCTACGAGCAGTACTTC
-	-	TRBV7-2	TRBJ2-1	CASSLGTNNEQFF	TGTGCCAGCAGCTTAGGTACTAACAATGAGCAGTTCTTC
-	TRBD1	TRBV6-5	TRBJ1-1	CATNRGLNTEAFF	TGTGCCACCAACAGGGGGCTGAACACTGAAGCTTTCTTT
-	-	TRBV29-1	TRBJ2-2	CSVASSENTGELFF	TGCAGCGTTGCGAGTAGCGAGAACACCGGGGAGCTGTTTTTT
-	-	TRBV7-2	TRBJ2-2	CASRLSGANTGELFF	TGTGCCAGCAGACTAAGCGGCGCTAACACCGGGGAGCTGTTTTTT
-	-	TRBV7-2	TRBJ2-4	CASRSRTSGRTDIQYF	TGTGCCAGCAGATCAAGAACGTCCGGGAGAACGGACATTCAGTACTTC
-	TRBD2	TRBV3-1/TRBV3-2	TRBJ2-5	CASSQGGVAGTGTQYF	TGTGCCAGCAGCCAAGGAGGAGTAGCGGGCACGGGGACCCAGTACTTC
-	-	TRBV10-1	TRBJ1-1	CASSESGGLTEAFF	TGCGCCAGCAGTGAATCCGGGGGGCTGACTGAAGCTTTCTTT
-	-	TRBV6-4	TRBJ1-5	CASLGQFGKENQPQHF	TGTGCCAGCTTAGGACAGTTTGGGAAGGAAAACCAGCCCCAGCATTTT